Shown below are 16 T cell receptor beta chains from a single sample sequenced in a study of post-analysis software for immune sequencing data. Their antigens are not known. Regarding the study as a whole: TRBV5-6, TRBV5-1 and TRBV20-1 were among four or five TRBV segments more frequent in patients than controls.

cDNA libraries of TCR beta carried unique molecular identifiers. TCRdb re-derived calls from the PCR reads in MiXCR, one entry per CDR3 protein. The repertoire holds roughly 800,000 distinct CDR3 sequences, with roughly half as singletons. The sample was blood. The receptors come from a girl under 18 with multiple sclerosis.

The chain joins TRBV5-1 to TRBJ1-1; 9 nucleotides align to TRBD1. This CDR3 region has 15 residues. V lost 1 base, J lost 5 bases, and 6 bases stayed unmatched. The germline V gene encodes CDR1 SGHRS and CDR2 YFSETQ. DNA of the CDR3: TGCGCCAGCAGCTTGAGACAGGGGGTGGCAACTGAAGCTTTCTTT. It encodes CASSLRQGVATEAFF.

The J gene is TRBJ2-6, the V gene TRBV6-5, with 7 bases matching TRBD2. Germline V gives CDR1 MNHEY, CDR2 SVGAGI. Trimming removed 0 bases from V and 4 bases from J; junction bases left unmatched: 3. This CDR3 has 16 residues. The CDR3 spells CASSYSGTTGANVLTF. DNA of the CDR3: TGTGCCAGCAGTTACTCGGGGACTACCGGGGCCAACGTCCTGACTTTC.

This clonotype was seen once. The chain employs TRBV7-2 and TRBJ1-2; D is undetermined. Germline assignment: CDR1 SGHTA and CDR2 FQGNSA. V was pared by 4 bases and J by 0 bases, with 12 bases between. The CDR3 runs to 15 residues. The CDR3 here is CASSSHREPNYGYTF. The CDR3 DNA follows: TGTGCCAGCAGCTCCCATCGGGAGCCTAACTATGGCTACACCTTC.

The CDR3 is CASSRLSGVGNYEQYF. In DNA, the CDR3 is TGCGCCAGCAGCCGCCTCTCAGGGGTCGGAAACTACGAGCAGTACTTC. The rearrangement links TRBV5-1 to TRBJ2-7, with D perhaps matching TRBD1 (6 bases). The CDR3 loop spans 16 amino acids. Germline CDR1 is SGHRS and CDR2 is YFSETQ. V lost 4 bases and J 3 bases, leaving 20 bases between the germline ends.

The rearrangement uses TRBV20-1 and TRBJ2-7; 8 bases are a match to TRBD1. With 2 bases clipped from V and 2 bases from J, the junction kept 8 bases outside the gene matches. The germline V gene encodes CDR1 DFQATT and CDR2 SNEGSKA (reference sequence). The CDR3 is made up of 15 amino acids. Written as DNA, the CDR3 is TGCAGTGCTAGACTACCTGGACAGGGAACCTACGAGCAGTACTTC. Protein product: CSARLPGQGTYEQYF.

In its sample, this clonotype was seen a few times. The V call is TRBV5-8, the J call TRBJ2-1; D call uncertain. The germline CDR1 and CDR2 sequences are SGHTS and YDEGEE. Trimming removed 2 bases at V and 9 bases at J, with 9 bases between. The CDR3 is 12 residues long. As DNA, the CDR3 is TGTGCCAGCAGCTTAATTCGGTTTGAGCAGTTCTTC. Amino acids: CASSLIRFEQFF.

This chain joins TRBV6-6 and TRBJ2-1; either TRBD1 or TRBD2 may supply D (5 bases each). CDR3 size: 13 residues. Looked up from germline, CDR1 is MNHNY and CDR2 is SVGAGI (reference sequence). V dropped 5 bases and J dropped 2 bases, with 7 bases sitting between them. The CDR3 bases are TGTGCCAGCAGTGAGGGGCCCTACAATGAGCAGTTCTTC. Translation: CASSEGPYNEQFF.

The chain recombines TRBV20-1 with TRBJ2-5, with D unresolved. Looked up from germline, CDR1 is DFQATT and CDR2 is SNEGSKA (reference sequence). Trimming cost V 5 bases and J 2 bases, with 24 bases left between them. This CDR3 has 17 amino acids. In nucleotides, the CDR3 is TGCAGTGCTGGGCCCACTTGGAGCCGGCAGACACAAGAGACCCAGTACTTC. It specifies CSAGPTWSRQTQETQYF.

This clonotype has more than one count but fewer than ten. V gene TRBV20-1 combines with J gene TRBJ2-7, with 9 positions matching TRBD2. The V segment lost 0 bases and the J segment 1 base; nucleotides outside the gene matches: 4. This CDR3 has 15 amino acids. Germline values: CDR1 DFQATT, CDR2 SNEGSKA (reference sequence). The CDR3 region is CSARDFSGSSYEQYF. Written as DNA, the CDR3 is TGCAGTGCTAGAGATTTTAGCGGGAGTTCCTACGAGCAGTACTTC.

The rearrangement joins TRBV5-1 to TRBJ2-5; 13 bases map to TRBD2. The CDR3 spans 18 residues. Germline CDR1 SGHRS, CDR2 YFSETQ. V shed 4 bases, J shed 2 bases, and the junction held 11 bases outside the gene matches. In DNA form, the CDR3 reads TGCGCCAGCAGCCGCGGGACTAGCGGGACGCGATATCAAGAGACCCAGTACTTC. Translation: CASSRGTSGTRYQETQYF.

The chain links TRBV11-2 to TRBJ2-7, with no clear D. The CDR3 has 12 amino acids. From germline, CDR1 is SGHAT and CDR2 FQNNGV. The germline V and J ends were trimmed by 5 bases and 4 bases, with 9 bases remaining between them. Here the CDR3 reads CASSAGEYEQYF. The CDR3 DNA follows: TGTGCCAGCAGCGCTGGAGAATACGAGCAGTACTTC.

This clonotype was seen a handful of times. The CDR3 DNA follows: TGTGCCAGCAGTGAAGTAGAGCGGGGAATCTCAGATACGCAGTATTTT. As protein: CASSEVERGISDTQYF. The V call is TRBV6-1, the J call TRBJ2-3; 7 bases line up with TRBD2. Per the germline V gene, CDR1 is MNHNS and CDR2 is SASEGT. Trimming cost V 1 base and J 4 bases; bases outside gene matches: 8. This CDR3 region has 16 residues.

This clonotype was picked up a small number of times. The chain carries TRBV28 and TRBJ2-4, with 9 bases lining up with TRBD2. After removal of 5 bases from V and 4 bases from J, the junction contained 18 bases not matched to a gene. The CDR3 runs 19 residues. The V gene's germline CDR1 is MDHEN and CDR2 SYDVKM. This CDR3 reads CASSEPGLALMLEKNIQYF. The DNA of the CDR3 is TGTGCCAGCAGTGAACCGGGACTAGCCCTTATGCTGGAGAAAAACATTCAGTACTTC.

In this sample, this clonotype turned up a few times. The V and J genes are TRBV29-1 and TRBJ2-5; D is undetermined. The DNA end is a closer match to TRBJ2-7, so the J assignment may be wrong. Germline CDR1 SQVTM, CDR2 ANQGSEA. CDR3 length: 14 residues. The CDR3 sequence: CSVEIGVTTYEQYF. The CDR3 coding sequence is TGCAGCGTTGAAATAGGAGTGACAACCTACGAGCAGTACTTC.

In its sample, this clonotype was seen a few times. The DNA of the CDR3 is TGTGCCAGCACCCTCCGGTCGGGGGTTAGCTCCTACGAGCAGTACTTC. It yields the protein CASTLRSGVSSYEQYF. V is TRBV6-5 and J is TRBJ2-7; D perhaps matches TRBD2 (6 bases). V shed 7 bases and J shed 0 bases, with 19 bases lying between them. This CDR3 has 16 residues. Germline lookup yields CDR1 MNHEY and CDR2 SVGAGI.

The chain carries TRBV20-1 and TRBJ1-5; no reliable D call. The germline V gene has CDR1 DFQATT and CDR2 SNEGSKA (reference sequence). V lost 3 bases and J lost 3, with 9 bases in between. The length of the CDR3 is 13 residues. The CDR3 protein is CSAREILNQPQHF. The CDR3 DNA is TGCAGTGCTAGGGAAATTCTCAATCAGCCCCAGCATTTT.